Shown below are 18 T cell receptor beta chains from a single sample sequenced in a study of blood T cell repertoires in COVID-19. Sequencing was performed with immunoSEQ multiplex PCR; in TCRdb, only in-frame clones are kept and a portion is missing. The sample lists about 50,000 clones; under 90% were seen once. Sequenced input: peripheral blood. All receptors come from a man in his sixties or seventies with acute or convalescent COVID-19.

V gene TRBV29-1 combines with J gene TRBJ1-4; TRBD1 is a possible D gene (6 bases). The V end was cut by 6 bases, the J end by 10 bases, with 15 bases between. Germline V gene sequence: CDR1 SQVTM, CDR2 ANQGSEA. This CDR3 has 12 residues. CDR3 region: CSVPTGPGKLFF. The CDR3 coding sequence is TGCAGCGTCCCGACAGGCCCAGGAAAACTGTTTTTT.

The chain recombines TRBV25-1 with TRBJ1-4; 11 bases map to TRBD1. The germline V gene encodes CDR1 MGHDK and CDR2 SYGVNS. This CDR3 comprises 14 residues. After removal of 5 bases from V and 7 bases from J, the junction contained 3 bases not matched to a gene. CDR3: CASSWTGGSEKLFF. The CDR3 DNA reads TGTGCCAGCAGTTGGACAGGGGGCAGTGAAAAACTGTTTTTT.

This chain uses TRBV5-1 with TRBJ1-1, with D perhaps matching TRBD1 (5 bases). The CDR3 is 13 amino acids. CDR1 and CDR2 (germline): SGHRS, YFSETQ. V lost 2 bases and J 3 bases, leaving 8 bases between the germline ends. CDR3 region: CASSFSRDTEAFF. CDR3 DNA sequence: TGCGCCAGCAGCTTCTCCAGGGACACTGAAGCTTTCTTT.

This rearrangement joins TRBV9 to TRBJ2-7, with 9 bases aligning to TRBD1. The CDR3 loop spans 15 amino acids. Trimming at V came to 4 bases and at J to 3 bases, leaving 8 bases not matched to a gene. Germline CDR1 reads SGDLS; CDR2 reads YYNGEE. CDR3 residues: CASSLRQGGLYEQYV. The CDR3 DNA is TGTGCCAGCAGCCTCCGACAGGGGGGCCTCTACGAGCAGTACGTC.

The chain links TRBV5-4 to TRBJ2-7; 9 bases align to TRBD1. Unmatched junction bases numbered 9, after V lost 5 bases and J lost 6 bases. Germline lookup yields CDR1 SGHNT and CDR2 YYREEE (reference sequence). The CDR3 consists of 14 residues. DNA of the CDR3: TGTGCCAGCAGGGTCGGGACAGGGAGTCGCGAGCAGTACTTC. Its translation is CASRVGTGSREQYF.

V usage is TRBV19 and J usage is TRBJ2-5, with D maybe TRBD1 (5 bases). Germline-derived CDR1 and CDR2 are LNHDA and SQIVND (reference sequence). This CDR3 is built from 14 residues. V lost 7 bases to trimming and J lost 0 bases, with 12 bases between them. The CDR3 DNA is TGTGCCAGTACCCACGACAGAGACCAAGAGACCCAGTACTTC. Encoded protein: CASTHDRDQETQYF.

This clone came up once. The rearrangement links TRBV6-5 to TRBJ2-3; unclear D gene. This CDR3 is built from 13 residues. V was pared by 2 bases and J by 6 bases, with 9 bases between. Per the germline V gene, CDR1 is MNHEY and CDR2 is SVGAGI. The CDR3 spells CASSYLGGDTQYF. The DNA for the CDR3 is TGTGCCAGCAGTTACCTAGGTGGGGATACGCAGTATTTT.

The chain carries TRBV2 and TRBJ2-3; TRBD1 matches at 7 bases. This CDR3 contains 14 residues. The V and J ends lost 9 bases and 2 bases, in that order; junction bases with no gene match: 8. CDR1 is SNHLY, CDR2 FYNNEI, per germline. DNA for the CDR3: TGTGCCAGTAAGGGACAGATTCACACAGATACGCAGTATTTT. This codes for CASKGQIHTDTQYF.

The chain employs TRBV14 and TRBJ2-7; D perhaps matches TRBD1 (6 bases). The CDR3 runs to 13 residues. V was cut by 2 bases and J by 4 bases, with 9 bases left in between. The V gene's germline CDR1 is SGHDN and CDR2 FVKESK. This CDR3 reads CASSQIDRYEQYF. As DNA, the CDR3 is TGTGCCAGCAGCCAAATCGACAGGTACGAGCAGTACTTC. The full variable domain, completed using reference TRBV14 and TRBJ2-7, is EAGVTQFPSHSVIEKGQTVTLRCDPISGHDNLYWYRRVMGKEIKFLLHFVKESKQDESGMPNNRFLAERTGGTYSTLKVQPAELEDSGVYFCASSQIDRYEQYFGPGTRLTVT.

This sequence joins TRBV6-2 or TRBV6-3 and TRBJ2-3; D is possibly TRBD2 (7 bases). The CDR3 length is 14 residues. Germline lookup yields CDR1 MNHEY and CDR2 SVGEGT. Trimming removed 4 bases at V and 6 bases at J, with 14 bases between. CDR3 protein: CASSFGGGVDTQYF. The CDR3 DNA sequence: TGTGCCAGCAGTTTTGGAGGGGGGGTTGATACGCAGTATTTT.

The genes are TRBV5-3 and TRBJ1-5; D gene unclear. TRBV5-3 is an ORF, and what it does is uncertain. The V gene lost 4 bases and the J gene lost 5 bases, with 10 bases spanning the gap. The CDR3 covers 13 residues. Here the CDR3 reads CARSPPLDQPQHF. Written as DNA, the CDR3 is TGTGCCAGAAGCCCGCCACTGGATCAGCCCCAGCATTTT.

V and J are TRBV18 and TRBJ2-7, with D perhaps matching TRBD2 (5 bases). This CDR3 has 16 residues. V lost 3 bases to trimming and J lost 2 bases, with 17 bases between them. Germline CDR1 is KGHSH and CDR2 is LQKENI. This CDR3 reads CASSPNGGVGAYEQYV. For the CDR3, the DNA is TGTGCCAGCTCACCTAACGGAGGCGTCGGGGCCTACGAGCAGTACGTC.

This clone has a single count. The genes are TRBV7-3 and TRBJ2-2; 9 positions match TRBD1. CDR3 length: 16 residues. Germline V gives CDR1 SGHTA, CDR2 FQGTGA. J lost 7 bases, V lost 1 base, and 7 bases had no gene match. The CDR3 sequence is CASSLNGQGFGGELFF. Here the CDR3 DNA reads TGTGCCAGCAGCTTAAACGGACAGGGGTTTGGCGGGGAGCTGTTTTTT.

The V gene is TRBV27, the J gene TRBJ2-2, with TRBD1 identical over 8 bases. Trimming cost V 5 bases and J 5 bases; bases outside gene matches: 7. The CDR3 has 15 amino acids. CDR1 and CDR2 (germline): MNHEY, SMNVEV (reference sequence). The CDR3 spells CASSPGTGLTGELFF. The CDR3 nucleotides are TGTGCCAGCAGTCCGGGGACAGGATTAACCGGGGAGCTGTTTTTT.

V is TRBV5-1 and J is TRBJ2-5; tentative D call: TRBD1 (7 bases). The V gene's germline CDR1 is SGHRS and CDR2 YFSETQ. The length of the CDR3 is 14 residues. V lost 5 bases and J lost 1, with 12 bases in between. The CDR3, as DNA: TGCGCCAGCAGTGCAGGGGGGATCCAAGAGACCCAGTACTTC. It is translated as CASSAGGIQETQYF.

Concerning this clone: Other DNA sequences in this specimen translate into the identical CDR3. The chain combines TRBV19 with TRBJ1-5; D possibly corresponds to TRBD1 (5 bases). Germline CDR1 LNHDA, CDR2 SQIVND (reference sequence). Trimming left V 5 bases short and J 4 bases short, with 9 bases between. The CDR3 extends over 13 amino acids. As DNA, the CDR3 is TGTGCCAGTAGTTGGCAGGGAAATCAGCCCCAGCATTTT. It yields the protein CASSWQGNQPQHF. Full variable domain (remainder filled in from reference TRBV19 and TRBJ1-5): DGGITQSPKYLFRKEGQNVTLSCEQNLNHDAMYWYRQDPGQGLRLIYYSQIVNDFQKGDIAEGYSVSREKKESFPLTVTSAQKNPTAFYLCASSWQGNQPQHFGDGTRLSIL.

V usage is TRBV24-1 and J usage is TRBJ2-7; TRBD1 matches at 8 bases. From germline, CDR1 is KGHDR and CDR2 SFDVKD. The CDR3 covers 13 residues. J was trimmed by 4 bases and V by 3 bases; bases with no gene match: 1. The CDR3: CATSDQGAYEQYF. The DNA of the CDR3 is TGTGCCACCAGTGATCAGGGGGCTTACGAGCAGTACTTC.

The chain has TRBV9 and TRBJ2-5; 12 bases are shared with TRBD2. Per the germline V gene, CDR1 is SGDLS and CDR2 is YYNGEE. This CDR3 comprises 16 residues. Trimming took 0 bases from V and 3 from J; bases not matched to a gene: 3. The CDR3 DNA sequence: TGTGCCAGCAGCGTAGGGACTAGCGGGACGAAAGAGACCCAGTACTTC. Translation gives CASSVGTSGTKETQYF.